The clone carrying this T cell receptor beta chain has more than one count but fewer than ten. This CDR3 spans 15 amino acids. CDR1 and CDR2 from the germline V gene are LNHNV and YYDKDF (reference sequence). V gave up 9 bases and J gave up 5 bases, with 22 bases separating them. Amplification started from genomic DNA. Multiplex PCR with 30 forward and 13 reverse primers amplified the TCR beta CDR3. One entry per CDR3 protein, called by TCRdb with MiXCR from the multiplex PCR reads. Here the sample spans about 270,000 distinct CDR3 sequences, around 47% being singletons. This entry is derived from a study of type 1 and type 2 diabetes patients. Donors had no other autoimmune disease or infection in four weeks. Roughly 9.7 milliliters of peripheral blood were collected from each participant.

Sample: peripheral blood mononuclear cells (PBMCs). This chain connects TRBV15 to TRBJ2-5, with D perhaps matching TRBD2 (6 bases). The origin of this receptor is a man aged 18 to 29 with type 2 diabetes. Here the CDR3 reads CATNGAGTSGETQYF. In DNA form, the CDR3 reads TGTGCCACAAATGGAGCCGGGACTTCGGGTGAGACCCAGTACTTC.